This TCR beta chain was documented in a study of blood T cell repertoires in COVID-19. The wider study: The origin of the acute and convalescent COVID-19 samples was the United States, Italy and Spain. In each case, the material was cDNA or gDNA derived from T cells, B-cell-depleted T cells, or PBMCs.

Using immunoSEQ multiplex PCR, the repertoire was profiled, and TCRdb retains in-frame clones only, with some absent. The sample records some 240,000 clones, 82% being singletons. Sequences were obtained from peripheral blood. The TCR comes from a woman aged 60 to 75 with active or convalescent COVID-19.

CDR3 region: CSASLRGGPQHF. The DNA of the CDR3 is TGCAGTGCTAGTCTTCGGGGAGGGCCCCAGCATTTT. V is TRBV20-1 and J is TRBJ1-5; D is unclear. Trimming stripped 3 bases from V and 9 bases from J, with 12 bases between. Germline values: CDR1 DFQATT, CDR2 SNEGSKA (reference sequence). This CDR3 contains 12 residues.